This entry lists 2 T cell receptor beta chains sequenced from one sample in a study of cytomegalovirus exposure and HLA in healthy donors (TCRdb year 2017). Library method: the immunoSEQ multiplex PCR assay. For the multiplex PCR, a mixture combining 60 forward primers for TCR Vbeta segments and 13 reverse primers for TCR Jbeta segments was used. TCRdb's version of the immuneACCESS table is confined to in-frame rearrangements and falls short of the full clone set. An unresolved V gene accounts for under half of the shortfall where checked; the remainder is of unknown origin. This sample is represented by about 130,000 clones; 65% to 85% of them were singletons. The ten largest make up less than 2% of the sample. Source material: PBMCs. The receptor source for this set is a woman aged 40 to 50 in good health and CMV-seronegative.

The chain employs TRBV7-9 and TRBJ2-1, with a weak D call TRBD1 (6 bases). The V gene lost 1 base and the J gene lost 9 bases, with 16 bases spanning the gap. Per germline, CDR1 SEHNR and CDR2 FQNEAQ (reference sequence). CDR3 length: 15 residues. The CDR3 coding sequence is TGTGCCAGCAGCTTAGTGGAGCTACAGGGCGGTGAGCAGTTCTTC. It yields the protein CASSLVELQGGEQFF.

The chain couples TRBV7-2 to TRBJ2-7; TRBD1 matches 10 bases. The CDR3 is 13 amino acids. Trimming at V came to 5 bases and at J to 6 bases, leaving 4 bases not matched to a gene. CDR1 is SGHTA, CDR2 FQGNSA, per germline. CDR3 protein: CASSQGTGAEQYF. The CDR3 DNA reads as TGTGCCAGCAGCCAAGGGACAGGGGCCGAGCAGTACTTC.